This T cell receptor beta chain is from a study of blood T cell repertoires in COVID-19. As for the study in general: Researchers got acute and convalescent COVID-19 samples from the United States, Italy and Spain.

Assay used: immunoSEQ multiplex PCR; TCRdb lists only in-frame clones, some missing. The table includes 50,000 to 70,000 clones, 70% to 85% detected once. This TCR came from a man in his 60s with acute or convalescent COVID-19. What was sequenced was peripheral blood.

The CDR3 loop is CASSLDGWTEAFF. The CDR3 DNA is TGCGCCAGCAGCTTGGACGGGTGGACTGAAGCTTTCTTT. The V call is TRBV5-1, the J call TRBJ1-1; D is uncertain. Germline V gene data show CDR1 as SGHRS and CDR2 as YFSETQ. V was pared by 0 bases and J by 5 bases, with 8 bases between. The CDR3 covers 13 residues.